This is a list of T cell receptor beta chains from one sample in a study of blood T cell repertoires in COVID-19. Method: immunoSEQ multiplex PCR; TCRdb's copy keeps in-frame clones and lacks some. The table records under 300,000 clones, approximately 87% of them present only once. Sequences were obtained from peripheral blood. The receptors were gathered from a man in his fifties or sixties with acute or convalescent COVID-19. CDR3s leave out the opening cysteine and the closing phenylalanine or tryptophan. The order of the fields is V gene, CDR3 protein.

v_gene: TRBV19; CDR3aa: ASRSSVYNEQF
v_gene: TRBV30; CDR3aa: AWSGRGPNTGELF
v_gene: TRBV15; CDR3aa: ATSTSRETQY
v_gene: TRBV28; CDR3aa: ASSPPTGGSGTDTQY
v_gene: TRBV29-1; CDR3aa: SVGKDSGSMETQY
v_gene: TRBV10-3; CDR3aa: AIIGGPGTEAF
v_gene: TRBV6-2/TRBV6-3; CDR3aa: ASSYSGLDRTQY
v_gene: TRBV6-5; CDR3aa: ASHQGRYNEQF
v_gene: TRBV30; CDR3aa: AWSPTSYEQY
v_gene: TRBV18; CDR3aa: ASSPGTGDYAQY
v_gene: TRBV28; CDR3aa: ASSLHSTNYGYT
v_gene: TRBV10-3; CDR3aa: AISESGTGDHQPQH
v_gene: TRBV5-4; CDR3aa: ASSKIGTSGGASTQY
v_gene: TRBV18; CDR3aa: ASSLDRLRPQH
v_gene: TRBV12-5; CDR3aa: ASGLGLDTEAF
v_gene: TRBV6-5; CDR3aa: ASSRDIEADEQF
v_gene: TRBV19; CDR3aa: ASTLHAGGSYNEQF
v_gene: TRBV7-2; CDR3aa: ASSLAGGAEAF
v_gene: TRBV5-1; CDR3aa: ASRQTGTGNTIY
v_gene: TRBV6-6; CDR3aa: ASSSGDRGEKLF
v_gene: TRBV29-1; CDR3aa: SVAGQGAYEQY
v_gene: TRBV4-3; CDR3aa: ASSLRGASGSFPGELF
v_gene: TRBV5-6; CDR3aa: ASSLVRTNYGYT
v_gene: TRBV13; CDR3aa: ASSREDRLNTEAF
v_gene: TRBV4-2; CDR3aa: ASSPVGGSGGDNEQF
v_gene: TRBV4-3; CDR3aa: ASSQVITAPNEKLF
v_gene: TRBV7-8; CDR3aa: ASSFPLGGTSGSYEQY
v_gene: TRBV30; CDR3aa: ATTQGYGYT
v_gene: TRBV7-2; CDR3aa: ASSPQGASGNTIY
v_gene: TRBV14; CDR3aa: ASSRVPYDEQF
v_gene: TRBV5-6; CDR3aa: ASSLDGLAREQY
v_gene: TRBV5-6; CDR3aa: ASSLRGGATNTEAF
v_gene: TRBV3-1/TRBV3-2; CDR3aa: ASSQDTGVGYEQY
v_gene: TRBV4-3; CDR3aa: ASSQGLASNEKLF
v_gene: TRBV5-6; CDR3aa: ASSRNRGGYEQY